This TCR beta chain was sequenced in a study of technical replicates of blood from several donors. Method: immunoSEQ multiplex PCR; TCRdb's copy keeps in-frame clones and lacks some. The repertoire holds 74,000 or so clones, with 85% to 95% as singletons. Looked up from germline, CDR1 is SGDLS and CDR2 is YYNGEE. V lost 3 bases and J 5 bases, leaving 12 bases between the germline ends. The CDR3 covers 14 residues. The rearrangement joins TRBV9 to TRBJ1-5; D is unclear. The sequence derives from a human donor in good health. Specimen: T cells isolated from PBMCs. The CDR3 region has the DNA TGTGCCAGCAGCGGGTCCGAGGTCTATCAGCCCCAGCATTTT. Encoded protein: CASSGSEVYQPQHF. Using reference TRBV9 and TRBJ1-5 for the parts outside the CDR3, the full variable domain is DSGVTQTPKHLITATGQRVTLRCSPRSGDLSVYWYQQSLDQGLQFLIQYYNGEERAKGNILERFSAQQFPDLHSELNLSSLELGDSALYFCASSGSEVYQPQHFGDGTRLSIL.